These 10 T cell receptor beta chains share one sample of origin, sequenced in a study of T-cell reconstitution after alpha-beta-depleted transplantation in children. Preparation of the TCRbeta library was carried out with unique molecular identifiers. TCRdb called the PCR reads again in MiXCR, with one record for every CDR3 protein. The sample includes 670,000 or so distinct CDR3 sequences, under 15% seen only once; the top ten take 0.79%. This material consisted of PBMCs, taken before TCRalphabeta/CD19-depleted stem cell transplant. The source is a girl aged 2-9 years with congenital amegakaryocytic thrombocytopenia, due to receive a stem cell transplant.

This clonotype occurred many times. The genes are TRBV27 and TRBJ2-5; 7 bases map to TRBD1. V was pared by 6 bases and J by 5 bases, with 12 bases of the junction left unmatched. CDR1 is MNHEY and CDR2 is SMNVEV in the germline V gene (reference sequence). The CDR3 is 15 residues long. The CDR3 bases are TGTGCCAGCAGAAGACAGGGTGGGACGGGGGAGACCCAGTACTTC. It codes for CASRRQGGTGETQYF.

A word on this clonotype: A much larger clone differs by one base, so this may be a read error. V and J are TRBV20-1 and TRBJ1-4; 7 nucleotides align to TRBD1. This CDR3 comprises 17 residues. Germline V gene lookup returns CDR1 DFQATT and CDR2 SNEGSKA (reference sequence). This CDR3 is CCARELGGGGVNEKLFF. The CDR3 DNA reads as TGCTGTGCTAGAGAGCTAGGGGGCGGGGGTGTTAATGAAAAACTGTTTTTT.

This clonotype was recorded at least ten times. The V gene is TRBV12-3 or TRBV12-4, the J gene TRBJ2-3; 7 bases fit TRBD2. This CDR3 is 14 amino acids long. V shed 5 bases, J shed 8 bases, and the junction held 10 bases outside the gene matches. The CDR3 region is CASSGAGRPATQYF. For the CDR3, the DNA is TGTGCCAGCAGTGGAGCGGGGAGGCCAGCTACGCAGTATTTT.

This clonotype was found many times. The rearrangement links TRBV5-1 to TRBJ2-2; weak D call: TRBD1 (6 bases). The CDR3 runs to 17 residues. Germline CDR1 is SGHRS and CDR2 is YFSETQ. Trimming shortened V by 0 bases and J by 2 bases, and 14 bases separated the two germline ends. CDR3 sequence: CASSLAMGARNTGELFF. The CDR3 DNA reads TGCGCCAGCAGCTTGGCCATGGGGGCTAGAAACACCGGGGAGCTGTTTTTT.

This clonotype was observed at least ten times. The rearrangement uses TRBV6-4 and TRBJ2-1; TRBD2 matches 7 bases. J lost 6 bases, V lost 0 bases, and 5 bases had no gene match. Germline loops: CDR1 MRHNA, CDR2 SNTAGT. This CDR3 has 15 amino acids. DNA of the CDR3: TGTGCCAGCAGTGACTCGATGGCTAGCGGCAATGAGCAGTTCTTC. Translated, it gives CASSDSMASGNEQFF.

This clonotype was picked up many times. The chain employs TRBV29-1 and TRBJ2-2, with a possible D match to TRBD2 (6 bases). The CDR3 covers 15 residues. Germline loops: CDR1 SQVTM, CDR2 ANQGSEA. V lost 3 bases to trimming and J lost 0 bases, with 11 bases between them. Written as DNA, the CDR3 is TGCAGCGTTGAGATAGCGGACACGAACACCGGGGAGCTGTTTTTT. It is translated as CSVEIADTNTGELFF.

The CDR3, as DNA: TGCGCCAGCAGCCAAGGAGGGGGCGAGCAGTACTTC. Translation gives CASSQGGGEQYF. The V and J genes are TRBV4-1 and TRBJ2-7; weak D call: TRBD1 (6 bases). This CDR3 spans 12 amino acids. Germline V gene data show CDR1 as MGHRA and CDR2 as YSYEKL. V was clipped by 1 base and J by 6 bases, with 7 bases between them.

This clonotype has more than one count but fewer than ten. The CDR3 sequence: CASSQVDENEQFF. The CDR3 DNA reads TGCGCCAGCAGCCAAGTGGACGAAAATGAGCAGTTCTTC. The chain links TRBV4-1 to TRBJ2-1; D not resolved. The CDR3 contains 13 residues. Germline V gene data show CDR1 as MGHRA and CDR2 as YSYEKL. The germline V and J ends were trimmed by 1 base and 7 bases, with 8 bases remaining between them.

This clonotype was counted many times. The chain recombines TRBV20-1 with TRBJ2-1; 13 bases match TRBD2. Germline V CDR1 and CDR2: DFQATT, SNEGSKA (reference sequence). The CDR3 has 17 amino acids. V lost 4 bases and J lost 7; bases outside the gene matches: 13. The CDR3 protein is CSATYVLAGGPRNEQFF. Here the CDR3 DNA reads TGCAGTGCTACGTATGTACTAGCGGGAGGGCCGAGGAATGAGCAGTTCTTC.

The CDR3 bases are TGTGCCTGGAGTGTACTTGGTATCACAGATACGCAGTATTTT. This sequence encodes CAWSVLGITDTQYF. J is TRBJ2-3 and V is TRBV30, with D hard to call. Trimming cost V 0 bases and J 2 bases, with 9 bases left between them. The CDR3 spans 14 residues. Germline CDR1 is GTSNPN and CDR2 is SVGIG (reference sequence).